A single sample is the source of the 29 T cell receptor beta chains below, sequenced in a study of spatial heterogeneity in lung cancer. Time point denoted: sample taken at primary tumor resection. Unsorted whole RNA from tumor, nontumor lung or frozen PBMC underwent sequencing. TCRdb independently ran MiXCR on the 5' RACE reads; one entry per CDR3 protein. This sample yields a few thousand distinct CDR3 sequences, of which roughly 53% are seen a single time; about 77% belongs to the top ten. The starting material was PBMCs, obtained at surgery. These receptors all come from a female donor with early-stage non-small cell lung cancer.

To note about this clonotype: Because the library targeted alpha chains, this beta chain is an off-target read whose size means little. V gene TRBV6-5 combines with J gene TRBJ2-3; D not certain. The V gene lost 2 bases and the J gene lost 0 bases, with 9 bases spanning the gap. The CDR3 runs to 15 residues. Germline V gene data show CDR1 as MNHEY and CDR2 as SVGAGI. This CDR3 reads CASSYGLDSTDTQYF. CDR3 nucleotide sequence: TGTGCCAGCAGTTACGGGCTGGATAGCACAGATACGCAGTATTTT.

A word on this clonotype: This beta chain is a stray sequence in a library constructed for alpha chains; its clone size is not meaningful. The chain recombines TRBV28 with TRBJ2-3; D ambiguous. This CDR3 spans 14 amino acids. The ends were cut back, 6 bases at V and 3 bases at J, with 13 bases in the middle. Germline CDR1 reads MDHEN; CDR2 reads SYDVKM. CDR3 in DNA: TGTGCCAGCAGCTTCCTCTCAGGAACAGATACGCAGTATTTT. Translation gives CASSFLSGTDTQYF.

Regarding this clonotype: This beta chain is an off-target read within a library intended for alpha chains, so its frequency means little. In nucleotides, the CDR3 is TGTGCCAGCAGTATCACGACCCCCTACAATGAGCAGTTCTTC. It yields the protein CASSITTPYNEQFF. The V and J genes are TRBV28 and TRBJ2-1, with D uncertain. This CDR3 region has 14 residues. CDR1 and CDR2 (germline): MDHEN, SYDVKM. V dropped 5 bases and J dropped 2 bases, with 10 bases sitting between them.

This clonotype was seen a handful of times. This beta chain lies outside the target of a library built for alpha chains; its clone size means little. This chain uses TRBV29-1 with TRBJ2-1, with D perhaps TRBD1 (6 bases). This CDR3 region has 11 residues. Germline CDR1 reads SQVTM; CDR2 reads ANQGSEA. The V end was cut by 7 bases, the J end by 9 bases, with 13 bases between. The CDR3 DNA reads TGCAGCGACGCCCTACAGGGTGAGCAGTTCTTC. This codes for CSDALQGEQFF.

Comments on this clonotype: This beta chain is a stray read from a library made for alpha chains; its abundance is not meaningful. The chain uses TRBV4-3 and TRBJ2-5, with 10 positions matching TRBD2. The germline V gene has CDR1 LGHNA and CDR2 YSLEER. V trimming: 2 bases; J trimming: 4 bases; junction bases outside the gene matches: 10. This CDR3 is built from 17 residues. The CDR3 loop reads CASSQPRLAGVTETQYF. The CDR3 bases are TGCGCCAGCAGCCAACCCCGACTAGCGGGCGTCACAGAGACCCAGTACTTC.

A note on this clonotype: Because this beta chain is a stray read in a library intended to capture alpha chains, its abundance should not be given much weight. This chain connects TRBV6-2 or TRBV6-3 to TRBJ2-1; 9 positions agree with TRBD2. The CDR3 contains 15 residues. After removal of 3 bases from V and 4 bases from J, the junction contained 4 bases not matched to a gene. Germline V CDR1 and CDR2: MNHEY, SVGEGT. The CDR3 sequence is CASSYKTSGYNEQFF. The CDR3 DNA follows: TGTGCCAGCAGTTATAAGACTAGCGGTTACAATGAGCAGTTCTTC.

The table lists this clonotype with a few counts. Since the library was made to target alpha chains, this beta chain is a stray read and its abundance is not meaningful. The chain has TRBV29-1 and TRBJ2-3, with no clear D. CDR1 SQVTM and CDR2 ANQGSEA come from the germline V gene. Deletions cut 5 bases from V and 10 bases from J, with 13 bases between. The length of the CDR3 is 11 residues. CDR3 sequence: CSVTTGEAQYF. Here the CDR3 DNA reads TGCAGCGTTACGACTGGCGAGGCGCAGTATTTT.

In its sample, this clonotype was seen once. The library was built for alpha chains, so this beta chain is an off-target read and its size means little. The chain combines TRBV7-2 with TRBJ2-5, with D perhaps TRBD1 (6 bases). V was clipped by 3 bases and J by 0 bases, with 11 bases between them. The CDR3 is 15 amino acids. CDR1 SGHTA and CDR2 FQGNSA come from the germline V gene. CDR3 in amino acids: CASSFQTGYQETQYF. CDR3 bases: TGTGCCAGCAGCTTCCAGACAGGCTACCAAGAGACCCAGTACTTC.

Concerning this clonotype: The library was prepared for alpha chains; this beta chain is a stray read, so its frequency means little. This chain connects TRBV28 to TRBJ1-6; D gene ambiguous. Trimming stripped 7 bases from V and 9 bases from J, with 22 bases between. The V gene's germline CDR1 is MDHEN and CDR2 SYDVKM. The CDR3 spans 16 residues. CDR3 loop: CASKNVQVGFRSPLHF. The DNA of the CDR3 is TGTGCCAGCAAAAATGTCCAAGTGGGGTTCCGTTCACCCCTCCACTTT.

This clonotype was seen only a few times. This beta chain came through as a stray read in a library set up for alpha chains, and its size says little. The chain combines TRBV6-6 with TRBJ2-7; D not resolved. Looked up from germline, CDR1 is MNHNY and CDR2 is SVGAGI (reference sequence). This CDR3 region has 14 residues. The V gene lost 6 bases and the J gene lost 2 bases, with 14 bases spanning the gap. The CDR3 sequence: CASRRWGNPYEQYF. Written as DNA, the CDR3 is TGTGCCAGCAGGAGGTGGGGAAATCCCTACGAGCAGTACTTC.

For this clonotype: This beta chain is an off-target read within a library intended for alpha chains, so its frequency means little. The chain is built from TRBV27 and TRBJ2-2; 7 nucleotides agree with TRBD1. V was pared by 3 bases and J by 4 bases, with 11 bases of the junction left unmatched. The CDR3 sequence is 17 residues long. CDR1 is MNHEY and CDR2 is SMNVEV in the germline V gene (reference sequence). Here the CDR3 reads CASSFFFAGTATGELFF. In DNA, the CDR3 is TGTGCCAGCAGTTTTTTTTTTGCCGGGACAGCCACCGGGGAGCTGTTTTTT.

On this clonotype: Within a library made for alpha chains, this beta chain is off target, and its count is uninformative. This chain uses TRBV19 with TRBJ2-4; D could derive from TRBD1 or TRBD2 (5 bases each). Germline-derived CDR1 and CDR2 are LNHDA and SQIVND (reference sequence). The CDR3 extends over 15 amino acids. V was shortened by 8 bases and J by 2 bases, with 16 bases between the two germline ends. CDR3: CASEAGSLPKNIQYF. The DNA for the CDR3 is TGTGCCAGTGAGGCAGGGAGTCTCCCCAAAAACATTCAGTACTTC.

Points on this clonotype: As an off-target read in a library built for alpha chains, this beta chain has a frequency of little significance. V is TRBV4-2 and J is TRBJ2-1; D is perhaps TRBD2 (5 bases). Trimming removed 0 bases from V and 5 bases from J, with 11 bases in between. Germline V gene data show CDR1 as LGHNA and CDR2 as YNFKEQ. CDR3 length equals 15 residues. The CDR3 is CASSQEASSNNEQFF. CDR3 bases: TGTGCCAGCAGCCAAGAGGCTAGCAGTAACAATGAGCAGTTCTTC.

This clonotype showed up just a few times. The library was built for alpha chains, so this beta chain is an off-target read and its size means little. The chain employs TRBV7-8 and TRBJ2-2, with D perhaps matching TRBD1 or TRBD2 (5 bases each). CDR1 and CDR2 (germline): SGHVS, FQNEAQ. The V end was cut by 5 bases, the J end by 2 bases, with 12 bases between. This CDR3 has 15 amino acids. DNA for the CDR3: TGTGCCAGCAGCGGAGCTGGGGGAAACACCGGGGAGCTGTTTTTT. It translates to CASSGAGGNTGELFF.

This clonotype was counted a few times. With the library built for alpha chains, this beta chain is off target and its frequency is not meaningful. This rearrangement joins TRBV7-2 to TRBJ2-1; 9 nucleotides line up with TRBD2. Germline lookup yields CDR1 SGHTA and CDR2 FQGNSA. This CDR3 has 17 amino acids. V was clipped by 5 bases and J by 3 bases; unmatched bases: 11. In DNA, the CDR3 is TGTGCCAGCAGCCTCACGGGGGCTAGCGGGAACTACAATGAGCAGTTCTTC. Protein: CASSLTGASGNYNEQFF.

This clonotype appeared a few times. A library prepared for alpha chains yielded this beta chain as an off-target read; its size is of little meaning. The V gene is TRBV4-3, the J gene TRBJ2-1, with a weak D call TRBD2 (5 bases). In germline, CDR1 is LGHNA, CDR2 YSLEER. The CDR3 runs 14 residues. V was pared by 0 bases and J by 6 bases, with 9 bases between. The CDR3 DNA is TGCGCCAGCAGCCAAGATTGGAGGAGCAATGAGCAGTTCTTC. Encoded protein: CASSQDWRSNEQFF.

Comments on this clonotype: For a library built for alpha chains, this beta chain is a stray read; little rests on its size. The V gene is TRBV6-5, the J gene TRBJ2-7; 9 bases are shared with TRBD2. Germline values: CDR1 MNHEY, CDR2 SVGAGI. The V and J ends lost 2 bases and 0 bases, in that order; junction bases with no gene match: 5. The CDR3 loop spans 16 amino acids. Here the CDR3 reads CASSYTGLAASYEQYF. The CDR3 DNA reads TGTGCCAGCAGTTACACGGGACTAGCCGCCTCCTACGAGCAGTACTTC.

Concerning this clonotype itself: Since the library was made to target alpha chains, this beta chain is a stray read and its abundance is not meaningful. The chain combines TRBV7-8 with TRBJ2-7, with D uncertain. V lost 5 bases and J lost 3, with 11 bases in between. The germline CDR1 and CDR2 sequences are SGHVS and FQNEAQ. The CDR3 is 13 amino acids. The CDR3 DNA sequence: TGTGCCAGCAGCCTCGACACCCTCTACGAGCAGTACGTC. Translating gives CASSLDTLYEQYV.

On this clonotype itself: Since the library was made to target alpha chains, this beta chain is a stray read and its abundance is not meaningful. The V and J genes are TRBV29-1 and TRBJ2-1; 11 bases map to TRBD2. V trimming: 4 bases; J trimming: 6 bases; junction bases outside the gene matches: 5. CDR1 is SQVTM, CDR2 ANQGSEA, per germline. This CDR3 is built from 14 residues. The CDR3 protein is CSVVASGRRNEQFF. CDR3 bases: TGCAGCGTTGTGGCTAGCGGGAGGCGCAATGAGCAGTTCTTC.

This clonotype was observed once. The library was prepared for alpha chains; this beta chain is a stray read, so its frequency means little. J is TRBJ2-4 and V is TRBV4-1; TRBD2 aligns across 8 bases. The V segment lost 0 bases and the J segment 2 bases; nucleotides outside the gene matches: 9. Germline V gene data show CDR1 as MGHRA and CDR2 as YSYEKL. The CDR3 totals 18 residues. The CDR3 loop is CASSQDWAAGVTKNIQYF. For the CDR3, the DNA is TGCGCCAGCAGCCAAGATTGGGCAGCGGGAGTTACCAAAAACATTCAGTACTTC.

This clonotype turned up a few times. Because this beta chain is a stray read in a library intended to capture alpha chains, its abundance should not be given much weight. The chain is built from TRBV13 and TRBJ2-1, with 14 bases fitting TRBD2. Germline CDR1 is PRHDT and CDR2 is FYEKMQ (reference sequence). Trimming removed 3 bases from V and 5 bases from J; junction bases left unmatched: 9. There are 18 residues in the CDR3. As DNA, the CDR3 is TGTGCCAGCAGCTTCTTGGGACTAGCGGGAGTTTTCCACAATGAGCAGTTCTTC. This gives the protein CASSFLGLAGVFHNEQFF.

On this clonotype itself: This beta chain was picked up by a library intended for alpha chains and is off target, so its count carries little meaning. The chain is built from TRBV6-2 or TRBV6-3 and TRBJ2-2; D gene ambiguous. The CDR3 covers 13 residues. Germline V CDR1 and CDR2: MNHEY, SVGEGT. Trimming removed 0 bases from V and 7 bases from J, with 6 bases in between. The CDR3, as DNA: TGTGCCAGCAGTTACTCGACAAGCGGGGAGCTGTTTTTT. The encoded protein is CASSYSTSGELFF.

Only a few counts were recorded for this clonotype. The library was designed around alpha chains, so this beta chain is a stray read whose abundance carries little weight. The chain combines TRBV20-1 with TRBJ2-1, with 7 bases lining up with TRBD2. Germline V CDR1 and CDR2: DFQATT, SNEGSKA (reference sequence). CDR3 size: 14 residues. The V and J ends lost 5 bases and 8 bases, in that order; junction bases with no gene match: 12. The CDR3 bases are TGCAGTGCTCAAGCGGGGACCTACATCGATGAGCAGTTCTTC. Translating gives CSAQAGTYIDEQFF.

Notes on this clonotype: Because the library targeted alpha chains, this beta chain is an off-target read whose size means little. The V and J genes are TRBV7-3 and TRBJ2-3; the match to TRBD2 covers 14 bases. Germline V gene sequence: CDR1 SGHTA, CDR2 FQGTGA. V dropped 0 bases and J dropped 5; count of bases not matched to a gene: 7. CDR3 length: 18 amino acids. The CDR3 nucleotides are TGTGCCAGCAGCTTAACCTATGGACTAGCGGGGGGACGAGATACGCAGTATTTT. Protein product: CASSLTYGLAGGRDTQYF. Combining the CDR3 with reference TRBV7-3 and TRBJ2-3 gives the whole variable domain GAGVSQTPSNKVTEKGKYVELRCDPISGHTALYWYRQSLGQGPEFLIYFQGTGAADDSGLPNDRFFAVRPEGSVSTLKIQRTERGDSAVYLCASSLTYGLAGGRDTQYFGPGTRLTVL.

Turning to this clonotype: This beta chain slipped into a library made for alpha chains as a stray read, so its size is not meaningful. The chain has TRBV2 and TRBJ2-5; 8 nucleotides align to TRBD2. In germline, CDR1 is SNHLY, CDR2 FYNNEI. With 1 base clipped from V and 9 bases from J, the junction kept 10 bases outside the gene matches. The CDR3 contains 15 residues. The CDR3 reads CASSEGPGTRLAQYF. As DNA, the CDR3 is TGTGCCAGCAGTGAAGGCCCCGGGACTAGGTTGGCCCAGTACTTC.

Notes on this clonotype: This beta chain was picked up by a library intended for alpha chains and is off target, so its count carries little meaning. V usage is TRBV6-2 or TRBV6-3 and J usage is TRBJ2-3, with unresolved D. Trimming removed 0 bases at V and 2 bases at J, with 15 bases between. CDR1 MNHEY and CDR2 SVGEGT come from the germline V gene. The CDR3 length is 17 residues. The CDR3 loop reads CASSYSSYRRPTDTQYF. DNA of the CDR3: TGTGCCAGCAGTTACTCGAGTTATAGGCGGCCCACAGATACGCAGTATTTT.

This clonotype is a singleton in its sample. Within a library made for alpha chains, this beta chain is off target, and its count is uninformative. V is TRBV29-1 and J is TRBJ2-1, with TRBD2 as a possible D gene (5 bases). The germline V gene has CDR1 SQVTM and CDR2 ANQGSEA. The CDR3 loop spans 11 amino acids. V lost 7 bases to trimming and J lost 8 bases, with 12 bases between them. In DNA form, the CDR3 reads TGCAGCGGCGGGCTAGCACATGAGCAGTTCTTC. Protein: CSGGLAHEQFF.

With regard to this clonotype: Being off target in a library aimed at alpha chains, this beta chain has a size of little meaning. This chain uses TRBV27 with TRBJ2-2; D is perhaps TRBD1 (5 bases). The V end lost 2 bases, the J end lost 5 bases, and 9 bases lay between the germline ends. The germline V gene encodes CDR1 MNHEY and CDR2 SMNVEV (reference sequence). CDR3 length: 14 residues. The CDR3 reads CASSLPGLTGELFF. CDR3 nucleotide sequence: TGTGCCAGCAGTTTACCAGGGTTGACCGGGGAGCTGTTTTTT.

Worth noting for this clonotype: Since the library was made to target alpha chains, this beta chain is a stray read and its abundance is not meaningful. The rearrangement uses TRBV7-9 and TRBJ2-3; possibly TRBD1 for D (5 bases). The V gene's germline CDR1 is SEHNR and CDR2 FQNEAQ (reference sequence). The CDR3 has 15 residues. V shed 1 base and J shed 2 bases, with 10 bases lying between them. CDR3 residues: CASSLVQGTTDTQYF. The CDR3 DNA reads as TGTGCCAGCAGCTTAGTCCAGGGAACCACAGATACGCAGTATTTT.